The next 17 T cell receptor beta chains were all read from a single sample in a study of blood T cell repertoires in COVID-19. The data were produced by immunoSEQ multiplex PCR, yet TCRdb's version contains in-frame clones alone and is incomplete. Of 250,000 or so clones in the sample, approximately 88% were seen once. Sequenced input: PBMCs or T cells enriched from blood (not recorded which). These receptor sequences come from a woman aged 40 to 50 with acute COVID-19.

The chain joins TRBV5-6 to TRBJ2-2; 13 nucleotides agree with TRBD2. Trimming took 0 bases from V and 2 from J; bases not matched to a gene: 7. The CDR3 spans 19 residues. The germline gives CDR1 SGHDT, CDR2 YYEEEE. Written as DNA, the CDR3 is TGTGCCAGCAGCTTGGATTTCCGGACTAGCGGGAGTAACACCGGGGAGCTGTTTTTT. The encoded protein is CASSLDFRTSGSNTGELFF.

The genes are TRBV19 and TRBJ2-2, with D uncertain. Trimming cost V 1 base and J 5 bases, with 11 bases left between them. Germline CDR1 LNHDA, CDR2 SQIVND (reference sequence). CDR3 size: 15 residues. The chain's CDR3 is CASSIAGGLTGELFF. The CDR3 DNA reads TGTGCCAGTAGTATAGCAGGTGGTCTAACCGGGGAGCTGTTTTTT.

V usage is TRBV29-1 and J usage is TRBJ1-1, with 9 bases identical to TRBD1. The germline gives CDR1 SQVTM, CDR2 ANQGSEA. V shed 7 bases and J 1 base; nucleotides not matched to a gene: 7. The CDR3 is 14 amino acids. CDR3 protein: CSAITTGGNTEAFF. CDR3 nucleotides: TGCAGCGCTATCACGACAGGGGGGAACACTGAAGCTTTCTTT. The variable domain in full, completed from reference TRBV29-1 and TRBJ1-1, reads SAVISQKPSRDICQRGTSLTIQCQVDSQVTMMFWYRQQPGQSLTLIATANQGSEATYESGFVIDKFPISRPNLTFSTLTVSNMSPEDSSIYLCSAITTGGNTEAFFGQGTRLTVV.

The chain employs TRBV5-1 and TRBJ2-1, with D perhaps TRBD2 (5 bases). Trimming stripped 0 bases from V and 4 bases from J, with 8 bases between. This CDR3 contains 14 residues. The germline CDR1 and CDR2 sequences are SGHRS and YFSETQ. The chain's CDR3 is CASSLEGLYNEQFF. The DNA of the CDR3 is TGCGCCAGCAGCTTGGAAGGACTTTACAATGAGCAGTTCTTC. Full variable domain (missing parts from reference TRBV5-1 and TRBJ2-1): KAGVTQTPRYLIKTRGQQVTLSCSPISGHRSVSWYQQTPGQGLQFLFEYFSETQRNKGNFPGRFSGRQFSNSRSEMNVSTLELGDSALYLCASSLEGLYNEQFFGPGTRLTVL.

This chain connects TRBV4-3 to TRBJ2-1, with 13 positions matching TRBD2. Per germline, CDR1 LGHNA and CDR2 YSLEER. J gave up 2 bases and V 3 bases, and 4 bases lay outside the gene matches. The length of the CDR3 is 17 residues. CDR3 amino acids: CASSHVGLAGPYNEQFF. The CDR3 bases are TGCGCCAGCAGCCACGTGGGACTAGCGGGACCCTACAATGAGCAGTTCTTC.

The chain couples TRBV12-5 to TRBJ2-1; a possible D gene is TRBD1 (5 bases). V was trimmed by 1 base and J by 6 bases, leaving 7 bases between them. Looked up from germline, CDR1 is LGHNT and CDR2 is FRNRAP. The CDR3 is 13 residues long. CDR3 sequence: CASGLATVNEQFF. CDR3 DNA: TGTGCTAGTGGTTTGGCGACAGTCAATGAGCAGTTCTTC.

The chain is built from TRBV4-1 and TRBJ1-2; TRBD1 matches 7 bases. The CDR3 is 17 residues long. Germline V gene sequence: CDR1 MGHRA, CDR2 YSYEKL. V shed 0 bases, J shed 2 bases, and the junction held 9 bases outside the gene matches. The CDR3 sequence is CASSQDLRYRGNYGYTF. CDR3 DNA: TGCGCCAGCAGCCAAGATCTCCGATACAGGGGAAACTATGGCTACACCTTC.

The J gene is TRBJ1-2, the V gene TRBV5-1; the D is unclear. CDR3 length: 17 residues. Germline lookup yields CDR1 SGHRS and CDR2 YFSETQ. The V gene lost 0 bases and the J gene lost 2 bases, with 17 bases spanning the gap. CDR3 nucleotides: TGCGCCAGCAGCTTGGGGGGAACTAGCGGGGTAAACTATGGCTACACCTTC. It is translated as CASSLGGTSGVNYGYTF.

This chain uses TRBV11-2 with TRBJ2-7, with 9 positions matching TRBD1. The CDR3 contains 14 residues. J gave up 0 bases and V 9 bases, and 6 bases lay outside the gene matches. Germline loops: CDR1 SGHAT, CDR2 FQNNGV. The CDR3 nucleotides are TGTGCCAGTAACCGGGACAGGGACTCCTACGAGCAGTACGTC. This gives the protein CASNRDRDSYEQYV.

This chain links TRBV5-1 with TRBJ1-1; TRBD1 agrees at 8 bases. Trimming removed 4 bases from V and 5 bases from J; junction bases left unmatched: 7. CDR3 size: 14 residues. Germline CDR1 and CDR2: SGHRS and YFSETQ. CDR3 amino acids: CASSPGQGWTEAFF. In nucleotides, the CDR3 is TGCGCCAGCAGCCCCGGACAGGGTTGGACTGAAGCTTTCTTT.

This clone turned up a few times. The V call is TRBV7-9, the J call TRBJ1-1, with D possibly being TRBD1 (5 bases). Germline lookup yields CDR1 SEHNR and CDR2 FQNEAQ (reference sequence). The CDR3 contains 16 residues. V was shortened by 2 bases and J by 6 bases, with 19 bases between the two germline ends. The CDR3 bases are TGTGCCAGCAGCTTACCCCAGGGAGGAAATGAGGCTGAAGCTTTCTTT. Its protein is CASSLPQGGNEAEAFF.

The chain combines TRBV2 with TRBJ1-5; TRBD1 agrees at 8 bases. CDR3 length: 15 amino acids. V dropped 6 bases and J dropped 3; count of bases not matched to a gene: 7. Germline V gives CDR1 SNHLY, CDR2 FYNNEI. The CDR3 spells CASSLGQGLNQPQHF. The CDR3 nucleotides are TGTGCCAGCAGCCTAGGACAGGGCCTCAATCAGCCCCAGCATTTT.

V gene TRBV12-3 or TRBV12-4 combines with J gene TRBJ1-3; D is uncertain. V was cut by 3 bases and J by 4 bases, with 7 bases left in between. This CDR3 spans 13 amino acids. The CDR3 protein is CASSLIQGNTIYF. CDR3 bases: TGTGCCAGCAGTTTGATCCAGGGAAACACCATATATTTT.

The CDR3 DNA is TGTGCCAGCAGCTTAGCGGGACACCAAGGGACTGAAGCTTTCTTT. Its translation: CASSLAGHQGTEAFF. This chain joins TRBV7-8 and TRBJ1-1, with a possible D match to TRBD1 (6 bases). This CDR3 region has 15 residues. Germline V gene lookup returns CDR1 SGHVS and CDR2 FQNEAQ. V lost 0 bases and J 5 bases, leaving 13 bases between the germline ends.

This clone was recorded only once. The chain employs TRBV30 and TRBJ1-5; D call uncertain. Germline CDR1 GTSNPN, CDR2 SVGIG (reference sequence). The CDR3 length is 14 residues. V was clipped by 0 bases and J by 8 bases, with 14 bases between them. The CDR3 DNA reads as TGTGCCTGGAGTGTATCGGGGTCAAATAAGCCCCAGCATTTT. Translated, it gives CAWSVSGSNKPQHF.

The chain couples TRBV4-3 to TRBJ2-3; D call uncertain. The germline V gene encodes CDR1 LGHNA and CDR2 YSLEER. This CDR3 contains 15 residues. V lost 0 bases, J lost 0 bases, and 7 bases lay in between. The CDR3 spells CASSQDGVSTDTQYF. CDR3 DNA sequence: TGCGCCAGCAGCCAAGATGGAGTTAGCACAGATACGCAGTATTTT.

The chain is built from TRBV7-6 and TRBJ2-1, with 7 bases matching TRBD1. The CDR3 is 14 residues long. V lost 2 bases to trimming and J lost 5 bases; unmatched junction nucleotides: 3. Germline CDR1 is SGHVS and CDR2 is FNYEAQ. CDR3 DNA sequence: TGTGCCAGCAGCTTATTCGGACAGGACAATGAGCAGTTCTTC. It codes for CASSLFGQDNEQFF.